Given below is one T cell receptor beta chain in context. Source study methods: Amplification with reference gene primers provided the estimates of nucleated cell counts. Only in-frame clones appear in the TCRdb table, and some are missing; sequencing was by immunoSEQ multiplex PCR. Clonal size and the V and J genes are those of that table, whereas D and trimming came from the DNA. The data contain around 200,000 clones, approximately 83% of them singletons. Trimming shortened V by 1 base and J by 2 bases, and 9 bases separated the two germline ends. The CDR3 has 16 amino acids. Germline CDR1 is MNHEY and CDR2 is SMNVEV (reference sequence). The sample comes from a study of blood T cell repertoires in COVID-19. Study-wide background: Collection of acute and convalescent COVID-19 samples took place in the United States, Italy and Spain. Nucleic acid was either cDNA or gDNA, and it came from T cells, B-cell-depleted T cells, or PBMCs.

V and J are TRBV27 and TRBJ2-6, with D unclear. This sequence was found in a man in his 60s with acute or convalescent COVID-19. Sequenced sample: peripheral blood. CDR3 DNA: TGTGCCAGCAGTTTATTTCCAAGCCCTGGGGCCAACGTCCTGACTTTC. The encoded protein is CASSLFPSPGANVLTF.